This T cell receptor beta chain came from a study of cytomegalovirus exposure and HLA in healthy donors. Background on the study: Genotyping of 300 to 450 donors showed that 80% to 90% belonged to the Caucasian-associated ancestry cluster.

Germline CDR1 MNHEY, CDR2 SMNVEV (reference sequence). The CDR3 is made up of 13 amino acids. After removal of 8 bases from V and 5 bases from J, the junction contained 8 bases not matched to a gene. In the PCR, 60 Vbeta and 13 Jbeta primers were used. Sequenced by immunoSEQ multiplex PCR; TCRdb stores in-frame clones only, minus some. The repertoire holds about 150,000 clones, with approximately 80% as singletons. Input material: PBMCs. This chain connects TRBV27 to TRBJ2-5; 7 nucleotides align to TRBD2. This TCR derives from a woman in her 40s in good health and CMV-seronegative. The CDR3 spells CASAVSGWETQYF. In DNA, the CDR3 is TGTGCCAGCGCGGTTAGCGGGTGGGAGACCCAGTACTTC.